Shown below are 25 T cell receptor beta chains from a single sample sequenced in a study of CDR3 diversity in severe acne. Each CDR3 protein is one row after TCRdb ran MiXCR on the PCR reads. The table records about 85,000 distinct CDR3 sequences, about 50% of them present only once. Sequencing was carried out using blood. The receptors shown here come from a male donor in good health, serving as a control.

This sequence joins TRBV5-1 and TRBJ1-2; D might be TRBD1 (6 bases). V was clipped by 0 bases and J by 2 bases, with 14 bases between them. CDR3 length: 16 amino acids. Germline lookup yields CDR1 SGHRS and CDR2 YFSETQ. The CDR3, as DNA: TGCGCCAGCAGCTTGGGAGGGGGAATGAAAAACTATGGCTACACCTTC. It translates to CASSLGGGMKNYGYTF.

This chain joins TRBV19 and TRBJ1-2, with a possible D match to TRBD1 (5 bases). The V end lost 7 bases, the J end lost 4 bases, and 10 bases lay between the germline ends. CDR1 is LNHDA and CDR2 is SQIVND in the germline V gene (reference sequence). This CDR3 comprises 12 residues. The CDR3 DNA follows: TGTGCCAGTAATGCAGGGACCTATGGCTACACCTTC. This sequence encodes CASNAGTYGYTF. The variable domain in full, with the rest retrieved from reference TRBV19 and TRBJ1-2, is DGGITQSPKYLFRKEGQNVTLSCEQNLNHDAMYWYRQDPGQGLRLIYYSQIVNDFQKGDIAEGYSVSREKKESFPLTVTSAQKNPTAFYLCASNAGTYGYTFGSGTRLTVV.

On this clonotype: At one end the junction does not follow the germline gene, possibly because of a read error. The chain carries TRBV7-7 and TRBJ2-5; weak D call: TRBD1 (6 bases). This CDR3 has 16 amino acids. Germline assignment: CDR1 SSHAT and CDR2 FNYEAQ (reference sequence). This CDR3 reads CASSLGSRGSQETQYF. The CDR3 coding sequence is TGTGCTAGCAGCTTAGGCTCCAGGGGTTCCCAAGAGACCCAGTACTTC.

This clonotype was seen many times. This rearrangement joins TRBV2 to TRBJ2-3, with TRBD1 matching over 9 bases. The germline gives CDR1 SNHLY, CDR2 FYNNEI. V was pared by 6 bases and J by 2 bases, with 6 bases of the junction left unmatched. This CDR3 comprises 15 residues. CDR3 amino acids: CASRTGGANTDTQYF. Written as DNA, the CDR3 is TGTGCCAGCAGAACAGGGGGCGCTAACACAGATACGCAGTATTTT.

This clonotype was counted at least ten times. The chain carries TRBV10-3 and TRBJ1-5; tentatively, D is TRBD1 (6 bases). V was clipped by 3 bases and J by 6 bases, with 12 bases between them. Germline V gives CDR1 ENHRY, CDR2 SYGVKD. The CDR3 covers 14 residues. CDR3 region: CAISEETGIQPQHF. CDR3 nucleotide sequence: TGTGCCATCAGTGAAGAAACAGGGATTCAGCCCCAGCATTTT.

The chain carries TRBV29-1 and TRBJ2-7, with TRBD2 matching over 11 bases. The junction had 6 bases not matched to a gene; V was cut back by 0 bases and J by 5 bases. The V gene's germline CDR1 is SQVTM and CDR2 ANQGSEA. CDR3 size: 15 residues. CDR3 amino acids: CSVEDPLAGVHEQYF. The CDR3 nucleotides read TGCAGCGTTGAAGACCCACTAGCGGGAGTGCACGAGCAGTACTTC.

This clonotype showed up just once. The V call is TRBV6-5, the J call TRBJ2-5; 7 bases are shared with TRBD1. This CDR3 spans 13 amino acids. From germline, CDR1 is MNHEY and CDR2 SVGAGI. The junction had 8 bases not matched to a gene; V was cut back by 4 bases and J by 9 bases. The CDR3 protein is CASSWDSNQPQYF. DNA for the CDR3: TGTGCCAGCAGTTGGGACAGCAATCAGCCCCAGTACTTC.

This clonotype was observed many times. The junction and the germline gene differ at one end; a read error may be behind it. V gene TRBV7-2 combines with J gene TRBJ2-1, with 7 bases fitting TRBD2. CDR1 and CDR2 from the germline V gene are SGHTA and FQGNSA. The CDR3 consists of 15 residues. DNA of the CDR3: TGTGCCAGCACCTTAGCGGGTCTCTCCTACAATGAGCAGTTCTTC. It specifies CASTLAGLSYNEQFF. Using reference TRBV7-2 and TRBJ2-1 for the parts outside the CDR3, the full variable domain is GAGVSQSPSNKVTEKGKDVELRCDPISGHTALYWYRQSLGQGLEFLIYFQGNSAPDKSGLPSDRFSAERTGGSVSTLTIQRTQQEDSAVYLCASTLAGLSYNEQFFGPGTRLTVL.

V and J are TRBV19 and TRBJ2-2; tentative D call: TRBD1 (5 bases). CDR3 length equals 13 residues. Trimming pared 4 bases from V and 3 bases from J, leaving 6 bases between. CDR1 is LNHDA and CDR2 is SQIVND in the germline V gene (reference sequence). The CDR3 coding sequence is TGTGCCAGTAGTACGACAGACACCGGGGAGCTGTTTTTT. It codes for CASSTTDTGELFF.

On this clonotype: A single base separates this from a much larger clone, so it may be a read error. This chain uses TRBV3-1 with TRBJ2-7, with D perhaps matching TRBD2 (6 bases). Germline CDR1 reads LGHDT; CDR2 reads YNNKEL (reference sequence). The V gene lost 0 bases and the J gene lost 3 bases, with 15 bases spanning the gap. The CDR3 has 16 residues. CDR3 loop: CASSQDQWPAGYEQYF. CDR3 sequence (DNA): TGTGCCAGCAGCCAAGATCAATGGCCAGCGGGCTACGAGCAGTACTTC.

This chain connects TRBV6-1 to TRBJ2-1, with 8 bases aligning to TRBD2. Germline CDR1 and CDR2: MNHNS and SASEGT. With 3 bases clipped from V and 12 bases from J, the junction kept 19 bases outside the gene matches. The CDR3 is 17 residues long. The CDR3 DNA is TGTGCCAGCAGTGATAGGCCGGGAGGGGGGCGAAGAGATACGCAGTTCTTC. Protein product: CASSDRPGGGRRDTQFF.

This chain links TRBV10-1 with TRBJ1-1; D possibly corresponds to TRBD1 (5 bases). The CDR3 extends over 13 amino acids. Germline CDR1 is WNHNN and CDR2 is SYGVQD (reference sequence). V lost 7 bases and J lost 3, with 12 bases in between. The CDR3 DNA follows: TGCGCCAGCAAAGGGGTGACGGACACTGAAGCTTTCTTT. It codes for CASKGVTDTEAFF.

For this clonotype: This may come from a read error, since a much larger clone is one base off. Here the CDR3 omits its conserved ending phenylalanine or tryptophan, so a read error is the likely source. This chain uses TRBV10-1 with TRBJ1-2; unclear D gene. In germline, CDR1 is WNHNN, CDR2 SYGVQD (reference sequence). This CDR3 contains 13 residues. Here the CDR3 DNA reads TGTGCCAGCAGCGTAGCGGAAGGAAGTGGCTACACCCTC. The encoded protein is CASSVAEGSGYTL.

The CDR3 reads CASSALAGDEQYF. CDR3 bases: TGTGCCAGCAGTGCGCTAGCGGGGGACGAGCAGTACTTC. This rearrangement joins TRBV6-5 to TRBJ2-7, with TRBD2 matching 10 bases. The CDR3 length is 13 residues. Germline CDR1 is MNHEY and CDR2 is SVGAGI. Trimming cost V 5 bases and J 5 bases; bases outside gene matches: 3.

V gene TRBV20-1 combines with J gene TRBJ2-2; possibly TRBD1 for D (6 bases). This CDR3 spans 13 amino acids. V lost 0 bases to trimming and J lost 8 bases, with 10 bases between them. Germline V gene lookup returns CDR1 DFQATT and CDR2 SNEGSKA (reference sequence). As DNA, the CDR3 is TGCAGTGCTAGAGAGCTCGGGACAGGGGAGCTGTTTTTT. Protein: CSARELGTGELFF.

The chain links TRBV24-1 to TRBJ1-5; D perhaps matches TRBD1 (6 bases). Trimming shortened V by 2 bases and J by 7 bases, and 11 bases separated the two germline ends. The CDR3 is made up of 14 amino acids. CDR1 is KGHDR, CDR2 SFDVKD, per germline. The CDR3 protein is CATSDSAGAQPQHF. The CDR3 DNA follows: TGTGCCACCAGTGATTCGGCAGGGGCCCAGCCCCAGCATTTT.

In its sample, this clonotype was seen once. This rearrangement joins TRBV25-1 to TRBJ2-7; TRBD1 matches 9 bases. Looked up from germline, CDR1 is MGHDK and CDR2 is SYGVNS. The CDR3 runs 14 residues. Losses at the gene ends were 4 bases for V and 1 base for J; bases not matched to a gene: 2. The CDR3 loop is CASSAGTGSYEQYF. The CDR3, as DNA: TGTGCCAGCAGTGCCGGGACAGGGTCCTACGAGCAGTACTTC.

The V and J genes are TRBV20-1 and TRBJ1-4, with D possibly being TRBD1 (5 bases). This CDR3 contains 12 residues. Between the trimmed V and J ends, which lost 6 bases and 8 bases, there was a span of 13 bases. Germline V gives CDR1 DFQATT, CDR2 SNEGSKA (reference sequence). The CDR3 bases are TGCAGTGCAGACGGGACGGCGGAAAAACTGTTTTTT. Amino acid sequence: CSADGTAEKLFF.

The rearrangement links TRBV29-1 to TRBJ2-3; 8 bases agree with TRBD1. The CDR3 contains 13 residues. The germline CDR1 and CDR2 sequences are SQVTM and ANQGSEA. Unmatched junction bases numbered 10, after V lost 6 bases and J lost 8 bases. The CDR3 coding sequence is TGCAGCGTCAGATCAGGGGGCGATGGTACGCAGTATTTT. Translation gives CSVRSGGDGTQYF.

The V and J genes are TRBV7-9 and TRBJ2-3, with 7 nucleotides matching TRBD2. V trimming: 5 bases; J trimming: 8 bases; junction bases outside the gene matches: 13. Germline V gives CDR1 SEHNR, CDR2 FQNEAQ (reference sequence). This CDR3 has 15 residues. CDR3: CASSQRSLAEGTQYF. In DNA form, the CDR3 reads TGTGCCAGCAGCCAACGAAGTCTAGCGGAGGGTACGCAGTATTTT. Looking up the rest from reference TRBV7-9 and TRBJ2-3 gives the full variable domain: DTGVSQNPRHKITKRGQNVTFRCDPISEHNRLYWYRQTLGQGPEFLTYFQNEAQLEKSRLLSDRFSAERPKGSFSTLEIQRTEQGDSAMYLCASSQRSLAEGTQYFGPGTRLTVL.

CDR3 sequence: CASSQLSNEQFF. The DNA of the CDR3 is TGTGCCAGCAGTCAACTTAGCAATGAGCAGTTCTTC. The V gene is TRBV12-3 or TRBV12-4, the J gene TRBJ2-1; D is unclear. With 5 bases removed from V and 6 bases from J, the gap between germline ends came to 8 bases. The CDR3 covers 12 residues.

This clonotype was counted only a few times. An end of the junction differs from the germline gene, which may be a read error. The J gene is TRBJ1-2, the V gene TRBV24-1; 8 bases agree with TRBD1. Per the germline V gene, CDR1 is KGHDR and CDR2 is SFDVKD. CDR3 size: 15 residues. DNA of the CDR3: TGTGCCATCAGTGAGGATACGGGACAGGCACGGGGCTACACCTTC. This codes for CAISEDTGQARGYTF.

The CDR3 DNA follows: TGTGCCAGCAGCTTAGAAGGAGGGTTGGGCACTGAAGCTTTCTTT. Amino acid sequence: CASSLEGGLGTEAFF. The chain joins TRBV7-3 to TRBJ1-1, with D unresolved. CDR3 length: 15 amino acids. Between the trimmed V and J ends, which lost 2 bases and 4 bases, there was a span of 14 bases. Germline CDR1 and CDR2: SGHTA and FQGTGA.

This clonotype was observed many times. V and J are TRBV9 and TRBJ1-2; D unclear. Germline lookup yields CDR1 SGDLS and CDR2 YYNGEE. The CDR3 extends over 13 amino acids. V dropped 0 bases and J dropped 3 bases, with 6 bases sitting between them. The CDR3: CASSVETDYGYTF. In DNA form, the CDR3 reads TGTGCCAGCAGCGTAGAGACGGACTATGGCTACACCTTC.

This clonotype came up many times. The V call is TRBV5-1, the J call TRBJ2-5; 7 nucleotides agree with TRBD1. Germline values: CDR1 SGHRS, CDR2 YFSETQ. V lost 3 bases and J lost 2; bases outside the gene matches: 4. The CDR3 has 14 residues. The CDR3 nucleotides read TGCGCCAGCAGCTGGGGACAGACTCAAGAGACCCAGTACTTC. This translates into CASSWGQTQETQYF.